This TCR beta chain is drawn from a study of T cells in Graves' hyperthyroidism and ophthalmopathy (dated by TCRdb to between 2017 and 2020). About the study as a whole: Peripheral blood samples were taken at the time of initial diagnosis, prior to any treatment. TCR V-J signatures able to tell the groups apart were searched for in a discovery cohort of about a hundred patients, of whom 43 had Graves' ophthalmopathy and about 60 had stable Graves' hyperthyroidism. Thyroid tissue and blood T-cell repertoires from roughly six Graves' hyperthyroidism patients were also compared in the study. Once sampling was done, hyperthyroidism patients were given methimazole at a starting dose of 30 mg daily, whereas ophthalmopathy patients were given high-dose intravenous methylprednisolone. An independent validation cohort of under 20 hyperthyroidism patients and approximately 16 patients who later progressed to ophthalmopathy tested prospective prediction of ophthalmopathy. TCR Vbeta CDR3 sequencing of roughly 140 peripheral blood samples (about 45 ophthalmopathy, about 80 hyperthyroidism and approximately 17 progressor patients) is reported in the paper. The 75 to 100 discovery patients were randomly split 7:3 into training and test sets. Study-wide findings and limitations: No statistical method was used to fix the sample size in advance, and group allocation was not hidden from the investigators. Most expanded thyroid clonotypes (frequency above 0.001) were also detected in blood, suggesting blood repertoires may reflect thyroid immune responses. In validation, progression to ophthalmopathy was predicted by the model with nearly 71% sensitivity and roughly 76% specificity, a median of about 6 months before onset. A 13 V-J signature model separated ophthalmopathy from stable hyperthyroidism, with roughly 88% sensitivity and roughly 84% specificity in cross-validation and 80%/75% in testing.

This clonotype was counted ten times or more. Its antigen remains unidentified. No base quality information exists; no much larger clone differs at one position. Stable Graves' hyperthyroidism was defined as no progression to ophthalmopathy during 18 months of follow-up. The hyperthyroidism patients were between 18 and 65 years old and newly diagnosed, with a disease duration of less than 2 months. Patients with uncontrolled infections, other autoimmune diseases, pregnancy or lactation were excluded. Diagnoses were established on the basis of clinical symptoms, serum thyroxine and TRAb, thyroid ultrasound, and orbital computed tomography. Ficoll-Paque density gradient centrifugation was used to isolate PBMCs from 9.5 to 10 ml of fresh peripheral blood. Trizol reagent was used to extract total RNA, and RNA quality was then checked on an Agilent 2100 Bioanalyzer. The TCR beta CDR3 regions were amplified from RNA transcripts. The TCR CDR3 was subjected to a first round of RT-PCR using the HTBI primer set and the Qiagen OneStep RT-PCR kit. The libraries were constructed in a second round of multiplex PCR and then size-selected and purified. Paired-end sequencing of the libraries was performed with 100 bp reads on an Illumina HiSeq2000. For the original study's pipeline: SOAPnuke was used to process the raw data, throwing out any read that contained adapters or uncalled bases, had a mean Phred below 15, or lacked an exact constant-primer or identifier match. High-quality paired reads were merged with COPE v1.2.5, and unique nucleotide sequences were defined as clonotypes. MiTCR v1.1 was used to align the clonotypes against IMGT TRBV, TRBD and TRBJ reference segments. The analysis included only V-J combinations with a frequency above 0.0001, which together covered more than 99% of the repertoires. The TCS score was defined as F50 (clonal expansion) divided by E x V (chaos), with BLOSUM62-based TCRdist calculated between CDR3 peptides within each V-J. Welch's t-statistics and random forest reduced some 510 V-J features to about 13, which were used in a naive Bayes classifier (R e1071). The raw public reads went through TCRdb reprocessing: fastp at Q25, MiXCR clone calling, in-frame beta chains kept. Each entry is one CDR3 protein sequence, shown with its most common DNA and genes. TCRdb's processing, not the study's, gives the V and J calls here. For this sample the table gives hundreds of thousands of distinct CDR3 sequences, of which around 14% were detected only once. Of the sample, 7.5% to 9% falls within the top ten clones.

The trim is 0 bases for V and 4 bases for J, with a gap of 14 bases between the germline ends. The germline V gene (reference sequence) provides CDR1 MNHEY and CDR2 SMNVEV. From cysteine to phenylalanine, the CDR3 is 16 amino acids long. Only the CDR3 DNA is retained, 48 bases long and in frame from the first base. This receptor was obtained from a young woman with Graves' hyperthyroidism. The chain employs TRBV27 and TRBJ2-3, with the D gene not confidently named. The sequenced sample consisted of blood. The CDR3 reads CASSLSLGPGADTQYF. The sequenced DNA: TGTGCCAGCAGTTTATCGTTAGGCCCCGGCGCAGATACGCAGTATTTT.